These 5 T cell receptor beta chains were sequenced from one sample in a study of a mutant IDH1 vaccine in newly diagnosed glioma (dated by TCRdb to the early 2020s). No antigen is known for these receptors. What the time point label conveys for this sample: week 47, end of study. Each vaccine dose, consisting of 300 ug of a 20-mer mutant IDH1 peptide in Montanide, was administered subcutaneously with topical imiquimod. The library relied on the immunoSEQ multiplex PCR assay. TCRdb obtained this table from immuneACCESS and retained in-frame rearrangements with V and J assigned. These tables miss some clones; where compared with another copy, unresolved V genes account for less than half of the shortfall, and the remainder is unexplained. The sample table lists about 56,000 clones, about four fifths of them with a count of one. Approximately 3.4% of the sample rests with the top ten. The sequenced sample was PBMCs, obtained from a glioma patient whose treatment included an IDH1 peptide vaccine. The source of these receptors is a woman aged 50 to 65 with glioma.

This chain joins TRBV5-1 and TRBJ2-3, with D tentatively TRBD2 (6 bases). This CDR3 has 18 residues. Germline CDR1 is SGHRS and CDR2 is YFSETQ. Trimming pared 5 bases from V and 2 bases from J, leaving 24 bases between. The CDR3 here is CASRKRQDYSTLTDTQYF. The DNA of the CDR3 is TGCGCCAGCAGGAAACGTCAGGACTACTCCACTCTCACAGATACGCAGTATTTT.

The chain employs TRBV6-6 and TRBJ2-7; D is ambiguous. CDR3 length: 12 residues. CDR1 is MNHNY, CDR2 SVGAGI, per germline (reference sequence). Trimming left V 5 bases short and J 5 bases short, with 10 bases between. The CDR3 bases are TGTGCCAGCAGTCAAACCTATGACGAGCAGTACTTC. Translating gives CASSQTYDEQYF.

As DNA, the CDR3 is TGTGCCAGCAGTGGAGGGGGACTTTACAATGAGCAGTTCTTC. Translated: CASSGGGLYNEQFF. The chain carries TRBV6-1 and TRBJ2-1, with D possibly being TRBD1 or TRBD2 (6 bases each). Per the germline V gene, CDR1 is MNHNS and CDR2 is SASEGT. The CDR3 has 14 residues. V was pared by 4 bases and J by 4 bases, with 11 bases between.

This chain links TRBV7-9 with TRBJ2-5; D unclear. The CDR3 has 13 amino acids. From germline, CDR1 is SEHNR and CDR2 FQNEAQ (reference sequence). V lost 1 base and J 4 bases, leaving 7 bases between the germline ends. The CDR3 reads CASSLVRLETQYF. For the CDR3, the DNA is TGTGCCAGCAGCTTAGTAAGACTAGAGACCCAGTACTTC.

The chain couples TRBV7-8 to TRBJ2-7; 9 bases fit TRBD1. Germline trimming cut 3 bases from V and 2 bases from J; bases unmatched to any gene: 2. This CDR3 has 14 residues. Germline V gives CDR1 SGHVS, CDR2 FQNEAQ. DNA of the CDR3: TGTGCCAGCAGCTTGGGGACAGGGCCCTACGAGCAGTACTTC. As protein: CASSLGTGPYEQYF.